Shown below are 29 T cell receptor beta chains from a single sample sequenced in a study of cytomegalovirus exposure and HLA in healthy donors. 13 Jbeta primers and 60 Vbeta primers were used for the PCR. Sequencing used immunoSEQ multiplex PCR; TCRdb keeps in-frame clones, though not all of them. Of 150,000 or so clones in the sample, approximately 80% were seen once. Sequenced input: PBMCs. Receptors originate from a woman between 35 and 50 years old in good health and CMV-seropositive.

This chain uses TRBV5-1 with TRBJ1-2, with a possible D match to TRBD1 (5 bases). The CDR3 is 12 amino acids. Germline-derived CDR1 and CDR2 are SGHRS and YFSETQ. Deletions cut 0 bases from V and 8 bases from J, with 8 bases between. CDR3 DNA: TGCGCCAGCAGCTTGGCAGGGATCGGCTACACCTTC. Amino acids: CASSLAGIGYTF.

The rearrangement joins TRBV11-3 to TRBJ2-3, with TRBD2 identical over 9 bases. Unmatched junction bases numbered 0, after V lost 1 base and J lost 1 base. This CDR3 is 15 amino acids long. CDR1 SGHNT and CDR2 YENEEA come from the germline V gene. DNA of the CDR3: TGTGCCAGCAGCTTAGTAGCGGGGGGCACAGATACGCAGTATTTT. It encodes CASSLVAGGTDTQYF.

As regards this clone: Compared with germline, one end of the junction differs, possibly owing to a read error. The J gene is TRBJ1-1, the V gene TRBV2; D gene ambiguous. Germline assignment: CDR1 SNHLY and CDR2 FYNNEI. This CDR3 has 16 amino acids. The CDR3 loop reads CASREDNGRLGTEAFF. The CDR3 DNA reads as TGTGCCAGCAGAGAAGACAACGGGAGATTGGGGACTGAAGCTTTCTTT.

The chain links TRBV15 to TRBJ1-1; TRBD1 matches 9 bases. This CDR3 is built from 15 residues. Germline CDR1 is LNHNV and CDR2 is YYDKDF (reference sequence). V lost 5 bases and J lost 7; bases outside the gene matches: 11. This chain's CDR3 is CATSSEEQGAVEAFF. CDR3 DNA sequence: TGTGCCACCAGCTCAGAGGAACAGGGGGCGGTTGAAGCTTTCTTT.

The chain combines TRBV7-6 with TRBJ2-1; possibly TRBD1 for D (6 bases). CDR1 SGHVS and CDR2 FNYEAQ come from the germline V gene. V was pared by 1 base and J by 8 bases, with 15 bases between. The CDR3 runs to 15 residues. This CDR3 is CASSLVGGRLYEQFF. The CDR3 bases are TGTGCCAGCAGCTTAGTAGGGGGTCGGTTATATGAGCAGTTCTTC.

V usage is TRBV7-9 and J usage is TRBJ1-2; the D gene is possibly TRBD1 (6 bases). The germline CDR1 and CDR2 sequences are SEHNR and FQNEAQ (reference sequence). Trimming cost V 4 bases and J 7 bases, with 10 bases left between them. The CDR3 is made up of 12 amino acids. The CDR3 loop reads CASSSYRAGYTF. The CDR3, as DNA: TGTGCCAGCAGCTCGTACAGGGCTGGCTACACCTTC.

V is TRBV10-3 and J is TRBJ1-5, with 7 bases aligning to TRBD1. Germline loops: CDR1 ENHRY, CDR2 SYGVKD. V lost 9 bases, J lost 5 bases, and 4 bases stayed unmatched. The CDR3 length is 12 residues. CDR3 protein: CAIGQDDQPQHF. CDR3 DNA: TGTGCCATTGGACAGGACGATCAGCCCCAGCATTTT.

V is TRBV25-1 and J is TRBJ1-1, with no clear D. V was clipped by 5 bases and J by 1 base, with 14 bases between them. The CDR3 is made up of 15 amino acids. Germline V gene sequence: CDR1 MGHDK, CDR2 SYGVNS. The CDR3 DNA reads TGTGCCAGCAGTCGTTTCCTTGGGCCGAACACTGAAGCTTTCTTT. Amino acids: CASSRFLGPNTEAFF.

This chain connects TRBV27 to TRBJ2-5, with TRBD1 as a possible D gene (6 bases). The CDR3 runs 17 residues. Germline V gene sequence: CDR1 MNHEY, CDR2 SMNVEV (reference sequence). V gave up 0 bases and J gave up 5 bases, with 19 bases separating them. CDR3 residues: CASSLSLHPPGEETQYF. The DNA of the CDR3 is TGTGCCAGCAGTTTATCTCTTCATCCCCCAGGGGAGGAGACCCAGTACTTC.

This chain uses TRBV2 with TRBJ2-1, with D possibly being TRBD1 (5 bases). The V end lost 4 bases, the J end lost 4 bases, and 11 bases lay between the germline ends. CDR1 and CDR2 from the germline V gene are SNHLY and FYNNEI. The CDR3 runs to 14 residues. CDR3 nucleotide sequence: TGTGCCAGCAGTGGCAGGGCCCTTTACAATGAGCAGTTCTTC. This sequence encodes CASSGRALYNEQFF.

J is TRBJ1-1 and V is TRBV7-8, with D possibly matching TRBD1 (5 bases). Germline assignment: CDR1 SGHVS and CDR2 FQNEAQ. This CDR3 spans 14 amino acids. V was trimmed by 3 bases and J by 5 bases, leaving 13 bases between them. The CDR3 protein is CASSLGGRPTEAFF. DNA for the CDR3: TGTGCCAGCAGCTTGGGGGGAAGGCCAACTGAAGCTTTCTTT.

This chain uses TRBV6-4 with TRBJ2-5, with 12 bases identical to TRBD2. J gave up 5 bases and V 0 bases, and 22 bases lay outside the gene matches. Germline CDR1 reads MRHNA; CDR2 reads SNTAGT. This CDR3 has 22 amino acids. For the CDR3, the DNA is TGTGCCAGCAGTGACTCGAGTCCCACGGGGTCGACTAGCGGGGGTTATGTGGAGACCCAGTACTTC. Its protein product is CASSDSSPTGSTSGGYVETQYF.

This chain uses TRBV5-1 with TRBJ2-1; 13 nucleotides line up with TRBD2. The CDR3 length is 17 residues. Germline trimming cut 5 bases from V and 7 bases from J; bases unmatched to any gene: 12. Germline V gene data show CDR1 as SGHRS and CDR2 as YFSETQ. CDR3 amino acids: CASRRYGGLAGDNEQFF. The CDR3 DNA follows: TGCGCCAGCAGACGATATGGAGGACTAGCGGGGGATAATGAGCAGTTCTTC.

As DNA, the CDR3 is TGTGCCAGCAGCCCCGGCCTAGGACAGGGAGAGACCCAGTACTTC. This sequence encodes CASSPGLGQGETQYF. This chain uses TRBV7-2 with TRBJ2-5; 8 positions agree with TRBD1. Losses at the gene ends were 5 bases for V and 4 bases for J; bases not matched to a gene: 9. This CDR3 is built from 15 residues. CDR1 SGHTA and CDR2 FQGNSA come from the germline V gene.

This sequence joins TRBV30 and TRBJ1-2; no clear D gene. Trimming took off 4 bases at V and 4 bases at J, with 7 bases between the two ends. CDR1 and CDR2 (germline): GTSNPN, SVGIG (reference sequence). The CDR3 sequence is 11 residues long. In DNA, the CDR3 is TGTGCCTGGATGCAGTCCTATGGCTACACCTTC. This codes for CAWMQSYGYTF.

This clone was detected only once. The chain joins TRBV4-3 to TRBJ1-2, with TRBD1 matching over 8 bases. The CDR3 contains 16 residues. Germline trimming cut 0 bases from V and 1 base from J; bases unmatched to any gene: 4. Germline V gene lookup returns CDR1 LGHNA and CDR2 YSLEER. Here the CDR3 reads CASSQEGQGGNYGYTF. DNA of the CDR3: TGCGCCAGCAGCCAAGAAGGACAGGGCGGTAACTATGGCTACACCTTC.

The CDR3 DNA sequence: TGTGCCACCAGCAGAGACAGGGTTCAAGGGGAGCTGTTTTTT. As protein: CATSRDRVQGELFF. The chain carries TRBV15 and TRBJ2-2; the D gene is possibly TRBD1 (5 bases). CDR1 is LNHNV and CDR2 is YYDKDF in the germline V gene (reference sequence). V was pared by 0 bases and J by 8 bases, with 10 bases between. This CDR3 comprises 14 residues.

V gene TRBV19 combines with J gene TRBJ2-3, with D maybe TRBD2 (7 bases). The CDR3 loop spans 15 amino acids. V was pared by 6 bases and J by 2 bases, with 15 bases between. CDR1 and CDR2 from the germline V gene are LNHDA and SQIVND (reference sequence). The CDR3 loop reads CASSPSGGHTDTQYF. As DNA, the CDR3 is TGTGCCAGTAGCCCTTCGGGGGGCCACACAGATACGCAGTATTTT.

The J gene is TRBJ2-2, the V gene TRBV7-2; 9 bases fit TRBD1. The V and J ends lost 0 bases and 6 bases, in that order; junction bases with no gene match: 8. There are 17 residues in the CDR3. Germline CDR1 SGHTA, CDR2 FQGNSA. The CDR3 bases are TGTGCCAGCAGCTTAGCTTCCGGACAGGGGAGGCCCGGGGAGCTGTTTTTT. Protein sequence: CASSLASGQGRPGELFF.

The count of this clone is one. The V call is TRBV18, the J call TRBJ2-3; 7 bases agree with TRBD2. CDR1 is KGHSH and CDR2 is LQKENI in the germline V gene. This CDR3 comprises 15 residues. With 3 bases clipped from V and 2 bases from J, the junction kept 5 bases outside the gene matches. CDR3 in DNA: TGTGCCAGCTCACCCGGGGGGAGGACCACAGATACGCAGTATTTT. The encoded protein is CASSPGGRTTDTQYF.

This chain joins TRBV6-6 and TRBJ1-1, with D maybe TRBD1 (6 bases). Between the trimmed V and J ends, which lost 9 bases and 5 bases, there was a span of 16 bases. Germline CDR1 reads MNHNY; CDR2 reads SVGAGI (reference sequence). The CDR3 covers 13 residues. CDR3 sequence reads: CASIKQGPTEAFF. The CDR3 nucleotides are TGTGCCAGTATAAAACAGGGCCCGACTGAAGCTTTCTTT.

The rearrangement joins TRBV15 to TRBJ2-5; 9 positions match TRBD2. V lost 5 bases and J lost 2; bases outside the gene matches: 6. This CDR3 region has 15 residues. Germline-derived CDR1 and CDR2 are LNHNV and YYDKDF (reference sequence). This CDR3 is CATSQMTSGQETQYF. The CDR3 coding sequence is TGTGCCACCAGCCAAATGACTAGCGGACAAGAGACCCAGTACTTC.

This sequence joins TRBV19 and TRBJ1-1; D remains ambiguous. Germline-derived CDR1 and CDR2 are LNHDA and SQIVND (reference sequence). Trimming shortened V by 5 bases and J by 1 base, and 2 bases separated the two germline ends. The CDR3 totals 11 residues. The CDR3 coding sequence is TGTGCCAGTAGTCGGAACACTGAAGCTTTCTTT. It translates to CASSRNTEAFF.

The rearrangement links TRBV9 to TRBJ2-3, with 7 positions matching TRBD2. CDR1 SGDLS and CDR2 YYNGEE come from the germline V gene. The trim removed 2 bases at V and 3 bases at J, leaving 3 bases unmatched. This CDR3 spans 14 amino acids. The CDR3 reads CASSVGLVTDTQYF. The CDR3 region has the DNA TGTGCCAGCAGCGTCGGACTAGTAACAGATACGCAGTATTTT.

The chain combines TRBV14 with TRBJ2-1; TRBD2 matches 11 bases. V lost 2 bases, J lost 9 bases, and 12 bases stayed unmatched. Germline CDR1 and CDR2: SGHDN and FVKESK. CDR3 length: 17 residues. Here the CDR3 DNA reads TGTGCCAGCAGCCAATATAGAACTAGCGGGGGATCTAGTGAGCAGTTCTTC. Translating gives CASSQYRTSGGSSEQFF. The whole variable domain, remainder taken from reference TRBV14 and TRBJ2-1, is EAGVTQFPSHSVIEKGQTVTLRCDPISGHDNLYWYRRVMGKEIKFLLHFVKESKQDESGMPNNRFLAERTGGTYSTLKVQPAELEDSGVYFCASSQYRTSGGSSEQFFGPGTRLTVL.

The rearrangement joins TRBV21-1 to TRBJ2-1; the table's D call TRBD2 went unverified against the DNA. TRBV21-1 is a documented pseudogene. CDR3 length: 16 amino acids. The CDR3 DNA sequence: TGTGCCAGCAGCGCGCCTAGACGAAAACCCTACAATGAGCAGTTCTTC. It encodes CASSAPRRKPYNEQFF.

The rearrangement links TRBV18 to TRBJ2-7; maybe TRBD2 (5 bases). Trimming took off 4 bases at V and 3 bases at J, with 10 bases between the two ends. Per germline, CDR1 KGHSH and CDR2 LQKENI. The CDR3 totals 13 residues. The CDR3 sequence: CASSRLEGYEQYF. The CDR3 DNA reads TGTGCCAGCTCACGACTCGAGGGCTACGAGCAGTACTTC.

The chain joins TRBV5-1 to TRBJ2-7; 10 bases agree with TRBD2. The J segment lost 3 bases and the V segment lost 0 bases, leaving 6 bases of the junction unmatched. The CDR3 consists of 16 residues. CDR1 and CDR2 from the germline V gene are SGHRS and YFSETQ. CDR3 residues: CASSLGVAGGNYEQYF. The CDR3 bases are TGCGCCAGCAGCTTGGGAGTAGCGGGGGGCAACTACGAGCAGTACTTC.

The CDR3 is CASSQAGDHGKLFF. Here the CDR3 DNA reads TGTGCCAGCTCCCAGGCGGGAGATCACGGAAAACTGTTTTTT. The chain recombines TRBV5-4 with TRBJ1-4; D uncertain. The germline V and J ends were trimmed by 7 bases and 10 bases, with 20 bases remaining between them. Germline V gene sequence: CDR1 SGHNT, CDR2 YYREEE (reference sequence). The CDR3 length is 14 residues.